Below are 17 T cell receptor beta chains sequenced from a single sample in a study of beta chain features in type 1 diabetes. Study results and caveats: Patients with Type 1 diabetes showed moderately but significantly shorter TCRB CDR3s in all four CD4+ subsets.

Reverse transcription of all isolated RNA meant that expressed TCRB transcripts were sequenced. TCRdb's table, derived via immunoSEQ multiplex PCR, lists solely in-frame clones and lacks some. The sample lists some 140,000 clones, about 10% occurring once. These receptors have no known antigen. The specimen sequenced was central memory CD4+ T cells from blood. All receptors derive from a man aged 25 to 40 with type 1 diabetes.

This clone was seen more than once but under ten times. The chain combines TRBV29-1 with TRBJ1-1; maybe TRBD1 (6 bases). This CDR3 contains 11 residues. With 5 bases removed from V and 11 bases from J, the gap between germline ends came to 15 bases. The germline V gene has CDR1 SQVTM and CDR2 ANQGSEA. CDR3 bases: TGCAGCGTTTCTATTACAGGGTGGGCTTTCTTT. Protein product: CSVSITGWAFF.

The chain uses TRBV7-2 and TRBJ1-1, with D hard to call. There are 13 residues in the CDR3. Per germline, CDR1 SGHTA and CDR2 FQGNSA. V dropped 1 base and J dropped 4 bases, with 7 bases sitting between them. CDR3 protein: CASSLEPGTEAFF. CDR3 nucleotides: TGTGCCAGCAGCTTAGAGCCCGGCACTGAAGCTTTCTTT.

This clone was observed a handful of times. The rearrangement links TRBV30 to TRBJ2-2; D gene unclear. CDR3 length: 14 amino acids. Trimming pared 1 base from V and 3 bases from J, leaving 9 bases between. CDR1 GTSNPN and CDR2 SVGIG come from the germline V gene (reference sequence). The CDR3: CAWSDSVYTGELFF. CDR3 nucleotide sequence: TGTGCCTGGAGTGATAGTGTTTACACCGGGGAGCTGTTTTTT.

The chain combines TRBV6-5 with TRBJ2-3, with 8 bases matching TRBD1. The CDR3 length is 13 residues. The V and J ends lost 6 bases and 2 bases, in that order; junction bases with no gene match: 1. The germline CDR1 and CDR2 sequences are MNHEY and SVGAGI. DNA for the CDR3: TGTGCCAGCAGGACAGGGGTCACAGATACGCAGTATTTT. Protein product: CASRTGVTDTQYF.

This clone appeared many times. Other DNA sequences of this sample code for an identical CDR3. The chain uses TRBV9 and TRBJ2-3; 7 bases match TRBD1. Germline V gene data show CDR1 as SGDLS and CDR2 as YYNGEE. There are 14 residues in the CDR3. J was trimmed by 4 bases and V by 4 bases; bases with no gene match: 6. This CDR3 is CASSYRQGPDTQYF. The CDR3 coding sequence is TGTGCCAGCAGCTACCGACAGGGCCCAGATACGCAGTATTTT. Using reference TRBV9 and TRBJ2-3 for the parts outside the CDR3, the full variable domain is DSGVTQTPKHLITATGQRVTLRCSPRSGDLSVYWYQQSLDQGLQFLIQYYNGEERAKGNILERFSAQQFPDLHSELNLSSLELGDSALYFCASSYRQGPDTQYFGPGTRLTVL.

The chain employs TRBV2 and TRBJ1-4; TRBD1 agrees at 7 bases. This CDR3 is built from 14 residues. Trimming at V came to 7 bases and at J to 10 bases, leaving 12 bases not matched to a gene. Germline values: CDR1 SNHLY, CDR2 FYNNEI. The CDR3 loop is CASKPQGYGGKLFF. CDR3 bases: TGTGCCAGCAAACCACAGGGGTATGGGGGAAAACTGTTTTTT.

V and J are TRBV7-9 and TRBJ2-2; D is ambiguous. This CDR3 has 17 amino acids. Looked up from germline, CDR1 is SEHNR and CDR2 is FQNEAQ (reference sequence). The V end was cut by 1 base, the J end by 5 bases, with 17 bases between. The CDR3 reads CASSLGGGPARTGELFF. The CDR3 region has the DNA TGTGCCAGCAGCTTAGGTGGTGGTCCAGCCAGGACCGGGGAGCTGTTTTTT. The full variable domain, completed using reference TRBV7-9 and TRBJ2-2, is DTGVSQNPRHKITKRGQNVTFRCDPISEHNRLYWYRQTLGQGPEFLTYFQNEAQLEKSRLLSDRFSAERPKGSFSTLEIQRTEQGDSAMYLCASSLGGGPARTGELFFGEGSRLTVL.

This clone occurred a few times. The gene calls are TRBV7-9 and TRBJ1-1; D is possibly TRBD1 (5 bases). The CDR3 has 14 amino acids. Looked up from germline, CDR1 is SEHNR and CDR2 is FQNEAQ (reference sequence). V lost 1 base and J lost 1, with 7 bases in between. The chain's CDR3 is CASSLDGGNTEAFF. The CDR3 nucleotides are TGTGCCAGCAGCTTAGACGGGGGGAACACTGAAGCTTTCTTT.

In this sample, this clone turned up a few times. The chain recombines TRBV9 with TRBJ2-3; perhaps TRBD2 as D (5 bases). Trimming cost V 4 bases and J 6 bases, with 15 bases left between them. The CDR3 has 14 residues. The germline V gene encodes CDR1 SGDLS and CDR2 YYNGEE. CDR3 DNA: TGTGCCAGCAGCCCCTTAGCGACCATCGATACGCAGTATTTT. Translation gives CASSPLATIDTQYF.

This clone appeared a few times. The chain joins TRBV18 to TRBJ2-7; TRBD1 agrees at 7 bases. CDR3 size: 14 residues. The germline CDR1 and CDR2 sequences are KGHSH and LQKENI. After removal of 4 bases from V and 7 bases from J, the junction contained 10 bases not matched to a gene. For the CDR3, the DNA is TGTGCCAGCTCACTATCACAGGGGATGGGGGAGCAGTACTTC. Residues: CASSLSQGMGEQYF. The whole variable domain, filled in from reference TRBV18 and TRBJ2-7, reads NAGVMQNPRHLVRRRGQEARLRCSPMKGHSHVYWYRQLPEEGLKFMVYLQKENIIDESGMPKERFSAEFPKEGPSILRIQQVVRGDSAAYFCASSLSQGMGEQYFGPGTRLTVT.

In its sample, this clone was seen a few times. The gene calls are TRBV18 and TRBJ1-2; weak D call: TRBD1 (5 bases). The CDR3 extends over 14 amino acids. CDR1 is KGHSH, CDR2 LQKENI, per germline. Trimming left V 3 bases short and J 8 bases short, with 16 bases between. Here the CDR3 DNA reads TGTGCCAGCTCACCCCGGGGGGGGAAGGAAGGCTACACCTTC. It encodes CASSPRGGKEGYTF.

The rearrangement joins TRBV5-1 to TRBJ1-1; 7 bases line up with TRBD1. The CDR3 loop spans 14 amino acids. Germline CDR1 reads SGHRS; CDR2 reads YFSETQ. With 5 bases clipped from V and 1 base from J, the junction kept 5 bases outside the gene matches. The CDR3 DNA reads TGCGCCAGCAGTTCCGGGACAGCGAACACTGAAGCTTTCTTT. Protein: CASSSGTANTEAFF.

The genes are TRBV27 and TRBJ1-2; 7 bases are shared with TRBD1. The V segment lost 4 bases and the J segment 4 bases; nucleotides outside the gene matches: 6. CDR1 and CDR2 (germline): MNHEY, SMNVEV (reference sequence). The CDR3 loop spans 14 amino acids. As DNA, the CDR3 is TGTGCCAGCAGTTCACAGGGGTCCTCCTATGGCTACACCTTC. Its protein product is CASSSQGSSYGYTF.

This rearrangement joins TRBV7-3 to TRBJ2-2; 10 bases fit TRBD2. The CDR3 is made up of 14 amino acids. Germline values: CDR1 SGHTA, CDR2 FQGTGA. V shed 8 bases and J 7 bases; nucleotides not matched to a gene: 7. The CDR3 region has the DNA TGTGCCAGCGGAGGGACTAGCGCAGGCGGGGAGCTGTTTTTT. This translates into CASGGTSAGGELFF.

V usage is TRBV30 and J usage is TRBJ1-2, with a possible D match to TRBD1 (5 bases). This CDR3 spans 12 amino acids. Trimming took 0 bases from V and 5 from J, leaving 7 bases between them. Germline CDR1 and CDR2: GTSNPN and SVGIG (reference sequence). For the CDR3, the DNA is TGTGCCTGGAGTGTCGGGGGATATGGCTACACCTTC. Its translation: CAWSVGGYGYTF.

The V and J genes are TRBV14 and TRBJ2-3; D not resolved. V lost 4 bases, J lost 6 bases, and 14 bases lay in between. The CDR3 has 14 residues. Looked up from germline, CDR1 is SGHDN and CDR2 is FVKESK. The DNA for the CDR3 is TGTGCCAGCAGCCCGATTCGAGTTCCGGATACGCAGTATTTT. It is translated as CASSPIRVPDTQYF.

This clone has more than one count but fewer than ten. This rearrangement joins TRBV29-1 to TRBJ1-1; weak D call: TRBD1 (6 bases). The CDR3 spans 14 residues. V dropped 4 bases and J dropped 7 bases, with 19 bases sitting between them. The germline V gene has CDR1 SQVTM and CDR2 ANQGSEA. CDR3 sequence (DNA): TGCAGCGTTGCGGTCTGGACAGAAGAAAGTGAAGCTTTCTTT. Its translation is CSVAVWTEESEAFF.